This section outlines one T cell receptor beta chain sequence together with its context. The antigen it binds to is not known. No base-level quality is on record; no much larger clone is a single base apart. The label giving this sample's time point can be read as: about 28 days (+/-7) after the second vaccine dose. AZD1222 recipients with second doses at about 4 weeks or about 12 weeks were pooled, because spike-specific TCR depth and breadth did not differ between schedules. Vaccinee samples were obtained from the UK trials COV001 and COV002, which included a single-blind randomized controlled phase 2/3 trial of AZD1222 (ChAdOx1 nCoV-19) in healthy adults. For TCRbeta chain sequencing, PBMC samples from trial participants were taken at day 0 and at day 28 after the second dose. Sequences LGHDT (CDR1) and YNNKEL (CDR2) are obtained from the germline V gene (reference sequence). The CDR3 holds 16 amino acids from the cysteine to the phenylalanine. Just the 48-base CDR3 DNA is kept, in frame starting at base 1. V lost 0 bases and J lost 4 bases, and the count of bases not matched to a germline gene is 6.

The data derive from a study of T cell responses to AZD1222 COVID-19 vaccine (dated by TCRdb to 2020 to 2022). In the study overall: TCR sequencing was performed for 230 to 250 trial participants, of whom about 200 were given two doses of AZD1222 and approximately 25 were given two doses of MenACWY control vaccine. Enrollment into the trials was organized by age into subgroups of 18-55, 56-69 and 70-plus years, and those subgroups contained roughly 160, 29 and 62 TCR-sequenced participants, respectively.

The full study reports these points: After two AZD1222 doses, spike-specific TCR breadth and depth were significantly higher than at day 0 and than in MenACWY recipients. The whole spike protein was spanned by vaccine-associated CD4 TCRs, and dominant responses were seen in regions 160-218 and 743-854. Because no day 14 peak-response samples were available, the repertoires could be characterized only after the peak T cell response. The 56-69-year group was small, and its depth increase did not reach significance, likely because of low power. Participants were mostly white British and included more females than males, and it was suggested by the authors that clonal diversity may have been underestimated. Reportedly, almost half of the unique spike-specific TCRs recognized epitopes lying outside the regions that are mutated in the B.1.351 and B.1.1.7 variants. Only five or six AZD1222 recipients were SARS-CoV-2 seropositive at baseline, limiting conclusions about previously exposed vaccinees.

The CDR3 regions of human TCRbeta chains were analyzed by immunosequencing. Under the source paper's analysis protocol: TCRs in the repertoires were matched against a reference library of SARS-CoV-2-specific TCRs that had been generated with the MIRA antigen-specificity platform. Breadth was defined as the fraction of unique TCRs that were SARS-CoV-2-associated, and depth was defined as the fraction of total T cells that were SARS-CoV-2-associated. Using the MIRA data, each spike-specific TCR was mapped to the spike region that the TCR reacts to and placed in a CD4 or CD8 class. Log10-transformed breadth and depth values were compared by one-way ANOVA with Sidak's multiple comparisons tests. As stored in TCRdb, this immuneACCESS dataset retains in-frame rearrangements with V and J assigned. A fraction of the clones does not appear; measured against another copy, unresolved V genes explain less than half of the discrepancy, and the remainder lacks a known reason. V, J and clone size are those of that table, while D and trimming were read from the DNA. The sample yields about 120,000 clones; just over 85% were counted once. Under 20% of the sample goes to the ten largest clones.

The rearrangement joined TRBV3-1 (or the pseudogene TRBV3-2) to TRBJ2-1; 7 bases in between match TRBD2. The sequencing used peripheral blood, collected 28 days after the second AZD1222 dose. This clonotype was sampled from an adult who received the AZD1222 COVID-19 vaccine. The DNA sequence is TGTGCCAGCAGCCAAGAAAGGGACTACCCATACAATGAGCAGTTCTTC. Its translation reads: CASSQERDYPYNEQFF.